Each of the 16 T cell receptor beta chains below was sequenced from the same sample in a study of T cell responses to AZD1222 COVID-19 vaccine. Only in-frame clones appear in the TCRdb table, and some are missing; sequencing was by immunoSEQ multiplex PCR. The data contain approximately 130,000 clones, 93% of them singletons. Sequencing used peripheral blood, obtained on day 0 of AZD1222 vaccination. These receptor sequences come from an adult in good health.

The V and J genes are TRBV5-1 and TRBJ1-3; the D is unclear. Deletions cut 0 bases from V and 0 bases from J, with 4 bases between. The CDR3 is 14 residues long. Germline values: CDR1 SGHRS, CDR2 YFSETQ. CDR3 residues: CASSLAFSGNTIYF. CDR3 bases: TGCGCCAGCAGCTTGGCCTTCTCTGGAAACACCATATATTTT.

The J gene is TRBJ2-5, the V gene TRBV5-1, with 10 bases lining up with TRBD2. The CDR3 consists of 17 residues. V lost 0 bases, J lost 7 bases, and 12 bases stayed unmatched. The germline V gene has CDR1 SGHRS and CDR2 YFSETQ. CDR3 DNA sequence: TGCGCCAGCAGCTTGGGCCCGGGACTAGCGACTCTCGGGACCCAGTACTTC. Amino acid sequence: CASSLGPGLATLGTQYF. Full variable domain (remainder filled in from reference TRBV5-1 and TRBJ2-5): KAGVTQTPRYLIKTRGQQVTLSCSPISGHRSVSWYQQTPGQGLQFLFEYFSETQRNKGNFPGRFSGRQFSNSRSEMNVSTLELGDSALYLCASSLGPGLATLGTQYFGPGTRLLVL.

The chain combines TRBV10-3 with TRBJ2-5; D possibly corresponds to TRBD1 (6 bases). V shed 10 bases and J shed 2 bases, with 14 bases lying between them. The germline V gene has CDR1 ENHRY and CDR2 SYGVKD. The length of the CDR3 is 13 residues. CDR3 loop: CATQDRAQETQYF. CDR3 nucleotides: TGTGCCACCCAGGACAGAGCACAAGAGACCCAGTACTTC.

Here the CDR3 DNA reads TGTGCCTGGAGGGTTCCCAACACTGAAGCTTTCTTT. This translates into CAWRVPNTEAFF. The rearrangement joins TRBV30 to TRBJ1-1; D remains ambiguous. The CDR3 spans 12 residues. Looked up from germline, CDR1 is GTSNPN and CDR2 is SVGIG (reference sequence). The V end lost 3 bases, the J end lost 2 bases, and 7 bases lay between the germline ends.

This clone was seen only once. V and J are TRBV27 and TRBJ2-2; possibly TRBD1 for D (5 bases). The CDR3 totals 16 residues. Trimming shortened V by 6 bases and J by 4 bases, and 18 bases separated the two germline ends. Per germline, CDR1 MNHEY and CDR2 SMNVEV (reference sequence). The CDR3 nucleotides are TGTGCCAGCAGCCCCTTGGGCAGGGATGGCACCGGGGAGCTGTTTTTT. Translating it yields CASSPLGRDGTGELFF.

The V gene is TRBV18, the J gene TRBJ2-2; D is perhaps TRBD1 (5 bases). Germline V gene sequence: CDR1 KGHSH, CDR2 LQKENI. Trimming removed 4 bases from V and 6 bases from J, with 12 bases in between. The CDR3 covers 14 residues. DNA for the CDR3: TGTGCCAGCTCACAACAGGACCCCCCCGGGGAGCTGTTTTTT. It yields the protein CASSQQDPPGELFF.

This clone was observed a single time. The rearrangement uses TRBV19 and TRBJ2-2, with 8 nucleotides matching TRBD1. V lost 6 bases, J lost 4 bases, and 7 bases stayed unmatched. CDR3 length: 15 amino acids. The germline V gene has CDR1 LNHDA and CDR2 SQIVND (reference sequence). The CDR3 DNA sequence: TGTGCCAGTAGGACAGGGGCCTTGAGCACCGGGGAGCTGTTTTTT. Its protein is CASRTGALSTGELFF.

V gene TRBV27 combines with J gene TRBJ1-1; 8 bases align to TRBD1. Germline CDR1 MNHEY, CDR2 SMNVEV (reference sequence). Losses at the gene ends were 6 bases for V and 1 base for J; bases not matched to a gene: 7. CDR3 size: 15 residues. The CDR3 DNA is TGTGCCAGCAGACACAAACAGGGGGGGAACACTGAAGCTTTCTTT. It yields the protein CASRHKQGGNTEAFF.

The V gene is TRBV25-1, the J gene TRBJ1-2; D is uncertain. Trimming stripped 4 bases from V and 6 bases from J, with 15 bases between. The CDR3 has 14 amino acids. CDR1 and CDR2 (germline): MGHDK, SYGVNS. CDR3 region: CASSVTPEGHGYTF. CDR3 sequence (DNA): TGTGCCAGCAGTGTTACCCCGGAGGGTCATGGCTACACCTTC.

The chain recombines TRBV6-5 with TRBJ2-4; 7 nucleotides match TRBD2. V lost 4 bases and J lost 6; bases outside the gene matches: 9. This CDR3 has 15 amino acids. The germline V gene encodes CDR1 MNHEY and CDR2 SVGAGI. CDR3 bases: TGTGCCAGCAGTTGGGGACTAAACGAGGGAAACATTCAGTACTTC. Its translation: CASSWGLNEGNIQYF.

The genes are TRBV5-1 and TRBJ2-7; 8 bases agree with TRBD1. In germline, CDR1 is SGHRS, CDR2 YFSETQ. The CDR3 has 15 amino acids. V gave up 0 bases and J gave up 0 bases; unmatched junction bases: 2. Written as DNA, the CDR3 is TGCGCCAGCAGCTTGGAAACAGGGGGCTCCTACGAGCAGTACTTC. Amino acids: CASSLETGGSYEQYF.

This clone was seen only once. The chain uses TRBV19 and TRBJ1-2; the match to TRBD1 covers 7 bases. CDR1 LNHDA and CDR2 SQIVND come from the germline V gene (reference sequence). The junction had 12 bases not matched to a gene; V was cut back by 4 bases and J by 4 bases. The CDR3 runs to 16 residues. The CDR3 sequence is CASSTGQLLTGYGYTF. In DNA, the CDR3 is TGTGCCAGTAGTACGGGACAGCTCTTAACCGGCTATGGCTACACCTTC.

This chain uses TRBV9 with TRBJ2-7; 8 bases are shared with TRBD1. Germline V gene data show CDR1 as SGDLS and CDR2 as YYNGEE. This CDR3 region has 15 residues. The ends lost 4 bases at V and 5 bases at J; junction bases unmatched: 11. Written as DNA, the CDR3 is TGTGCCAGCAGCCCCCTCGGACAGGGCATTCACGAGCAGTACTTC. It is translated as CASSPLGQGIHEQYF.

V and J are TRBV18 and TRBJ2-1; D may be TRBD1 (6 bases). Germline-derived CDR1 and CDR2 are KGHSH and LQKENI. The CDR3 sequence is 14 residues long. Trimming stripped 4 bases from V and 5 bases from J, with 12 bases between. The CDR3 reads CASSRQGSHNEQFF. DNA for the CDR3: TGTGCCAGCTCACGGCAGGGGTCACACAATGAGCAGTTCTTC.

This chain connects TRBV6-5 to TRBJ1-6; the D gene is possibly TRBD1 (6 bases). This CDR3 has 16 residues. Germline CDR1 MNHEY, CDR2 SVGAGI. Deletions cut 4 bases from V and 5 bases from J, with 15 bases between. The CDR3 sequence is CASSLGVRTDNSPLHF. The CDR3 DNA follows: TGTGCCAGCAGTTTGGGCGTCAGGACAGATAATTCACCCCTCCACTTT.

The chain joins TRBV6-5 to TRBJ2-7; 7 nucleotides line up with TRBD1. The CDR3 covers 16 residues. Germline V CDR1 and CDR2: MNHEY, SVGAGI. Losses at the gene ends were 0 bases for V and 0 bases for J; bases not matched to a gene: 5. The CDR3 protein is CASSYSSGTVSYEQYF. The CDR3 DNA is TGTGCCAGCAGTTACTCCTCCGGGACAGTCTCCTACGAGCAGTACTTC.